These 31 T cell receptor beta chains were all obtained from the same sample, sequenced in a study of blood T cell repertoires in COVID-19. Clones were sequenced by immunoSEQ multiplex PCR, and TCRdb holds only the in-frame ones, with some missing. Here the sample spans roughly 250,000 clones, 80% to 85% being singletons. Sequencing was done on a sample of peripheral blood. These receptors were obtained from a person aged 65 to 85 with COVID-19, enrolled during active disease.

The V and J genes are TRBV7-9 and TRBJ2-2; a possible D gene is TRBD1 (7 bases). The V and J ends lost 6 bases and 1 base respectively, with 12 bases between them. In germline, CDR1 is SEHNR, CDR2 FQNEAQ (reference sequence). CDR3 length equals 15 residues. The CDR3 DNA sequence: TGTGCCAGCAGGGGGGGACAGAGGAACACCGGGGAGCTGTTTTTT. As protein: CASRGGQRNTGELFF.

The genes are TRBV19 and TRBJ2-2; 8 bases are shared with TRBD1. Germline lookup yields CDR1 LNHDA and CDR2 SQIVND (reference sequence). V was clipped by 7 bases and J by 4 bases; unmatched bases: 11. CDR3 length equals 16 residues. CDR3 bases: TGTGCCAGTACTCCCGTCAGGGGGCGCGGCACCGGGGAGCTGTTTTTT. This translates into CASTPVRGRGTGELFF.

The J gene is TRBJ1-2, the V gene TRBV5-4, with D unresolved. Germline values: CDR1 SGHNT, CDR2 YYREEE (reference sequence). CDR3 length equals 11 residues. Trimming removed 2 bases from V and 7 bases from J, with 6 bases in between. The CDR3 loop reads CASSFFRGYTF. DNA for the CDR3: TGTGCCAGCAGCTTTTTCCGTGGCTACACCTTC.

This clone was seen more than once but under ten times. The same CDR3 can be traced to other DNA sequences in this sample. J is TRBJ2-3 and V is TRBV6-5; 10 bases agree with TRBD2. CDR1 and CDR2 from the germline V gene are MNHEY and SVGAGI. The trim removed 4 bases at V and 4 bases at J, leaving 2 bases unmatched. This CDR3 is 14 amino acids long. The CDR3 protein is CASSLGLASDTQYF. CDR3 nucleotides: TGTGCCAGCAGTTTGGGACTAGCGTCAGATACGCAGTATTTT.

The chain couples TRBV30 to TRBJ2-5, with a weak D call TRBD1 (8 bases). The V and J ends lost 4 bases and 5 bases respectively, with 17 bases between them. The CDR3 is made up of 14 amino acids. The germline CDR1 and CDR2 sequences are GTSNPN and SVGIG (reference sequence). The CDR3 region has the DNA TGTGCCTGGAACACAGGGGGAGGGGTGGAGACCCAGTACTTC. Residues: CAWNTGGGVETQYF.

The chain links TRBV5-4 to TRBJ1-2; D is unclear. V was cut by 0 bases and J by 7 bases, with 13 bases left in between. In germline, CDR1 is SGHNT, CDR2 YYREEE (reference sequence). The CDR3 is made up of 14 amino acids. CDR3 DNA: TGTGCCAGCAGCTTGGTAGCGGGAACAACTGGCTACACCTTC. Translated: CASSLVAGTTGYTF.

The chain employs TRBV5-1 and TRBJ1-4; 8 bases are shared with TRBD1. V lost 4 bases, J lost 5 bases, and 10 bases stayed unmatched. CDR3 length equals 16 residues. The germline CDR1 and CDR2 sequences are SGHRS and YFSETQ. The CDR3, as DNA: TGCGCCAGCAGCAGAGAAGGACAGGGTGAGAATGAAAAACTGTTTTTT. Amino acids: CASSREGQGENEKLFF.

For this clone: In the same sample, other DNA sequences code for this CDR3. This chain joins TRBV27 and TRBJ2-7; 8 bases align to TRBD1. The germline V gene has CDR1 MNHEY and CDR2 SMNVEV (reference sequence). J gave up 1 base and V 5 bases, and 1 base lay outside the gene matches. CDR3 length equals 13 residues. CDR3 bases: TGTGCCAGCAGTCGACAGGGGTCCTACGAGCAGTACTTC. Its protein is CASSRQGSYEQYF.

V is TRBV5-1 and J is TRBJ2-3; 8 bases map to TRBD1. Germline CDR1 and CDR2: SGHRS and YFSETQ. The CDR3 covers 16 residues. Trimming removed 6 bases from V and 5 bases from J; junction bases left unmatched: 14. The CDR3, as DNA: TGCGCCAGCACTCTCGGTTCGACAGGGGTTGTAGATACGCAGTATTTT. Translated: CASTLGSTGVVDTQYF.

The chain links TRBV28 to TRBJ1-4, with TRBD1 as a possible D gene (6 bases). V lost 6 bases to trimming and J lost 6 bases, with 17 bases between them. The CDR3 runs to 15 residues. CDR1 and CDR2 from the germline V gene are MDHEN and SYDVKM. CDR3 DNA sequence: TGTGCCAGCAGCCCCACAGGGCGCCGGGATGAAAAACTGTTTTTT. It yields the protein CASSPTGRRDEKLFF.

The chain carries TRBV6-2 or TRBV6-3 and TRBJ2-5, with D possibly matching TRBD2 (6 bases). With 6 bases removed from V and 2 bases from J, the gap between germline ends came to 10 bases. CDR1 and CDR2 (germline): MNHEY, SVGEGT. CDR3 length equals 13 residues. The CDR3 protein is CASSRGVQETQYF. CDR3 bases: TGTGCCAGCAGCCGCGGGGTACAAGAGACCCAGTACTTC.

This clone was picked up a small number of times. The V and J genes are TRBV18 and TRBJ1-5; 7 bases agree with TRBD1. V shed 4 bases, J shed 0 bases, and the junction held 9 bases outside the gene matches. Germline CDR1 and CDR2: KGHSH and LQKENI. This CDR3 spans 17 amino acids. Written as DNA, the CDR3 is TGTGCCAGCTCACAGCCACAGGGGATCCATAGCAATCAGCCCCAGCATTTT. It is translated as CASSQPQGIHSNQPQHF.

V gene TRBV7-2 combines with J gene TRBJ1-4; D is undetermined. The CDR3 is 14 residues long. The ends were cut back, 1 base at V and 7 bases at J, with 10 bases in the middle. CDR1 SGHTA and CDR2 FQGNSA come from the germline V gene. The CDR3 spells CASSLGSGVEKLFF. CDR3 nucleotide sequence: TGTGCCAGCAGCTTAGGGTCTGGAGTTGAAAAACTGTTTTTT.

The chain joins TRBV30 to TRBJ1-5; D may be TRBD1 (6 bases). The V end was cut by 0 bases, the J end by 0 bases, with 12 bases between. Per germline, CDR1 GTSNPN and CDR2 SVGIG (reference sequence). CDR3 length equals 16 residues. As DNA, the CDR3 is TGTGCCTGGAGTGTAAAAGGACAGTATAGCAATCAGCCCCAGCATTTT. Translated, it gives CAWSVKGQYSNQPQHF.

This clone has just one count. The genes are TRBV4-3 and TRBJ2-3, with D possibly being TRBD1 (5 bases). V was pared by 5 bases and J by 0 bases, with 12 bases between. Germline-derived CDR1 and CDR2 are LGHNA and YSLEER. The CDR3 runs to 15 residues. DNA for the CDR3: TGCGCCAGCAGCTTTGGGGCCTCTAGCACAGATACGCAGTATTTT. This encodes CASSFGASSTDTQYF.

The rearrangement uses TRBV5-1 and TRBJ1-4; D uncertain. Trimming removed 5 bases from V and 8 bases from J, with 13 bases in between. The CDR3 runs 13 residues. CDR1 SGHRS and CDR2 YFSETQ come from the germline V gene. CDR3 protein: CASSTGYGEKLFF. CDR3 coding DNA: TGCGCCAGCAGTACGGGTTATGGGGAAAAACTGTTTTTT.

The chain links TRBV9 to TRBJ1-3; tentative D call: TRBD1 (5 bases). The V gene's germline CDR1 is SGDLS and CDR2 YYNGEE. The CDR3 has 16 amino acids. V lost 6 bases and J lost 1, with 17 bases in between. CDR3 protein: CASICQGLLSGNTIYF. In DNA, the CDR3 is TGTGCCAGCATATGTCAGGGACTCCTATCTGGAAACACCATATATTTT.

This clone has just one count. CDR3 sequence: CASSFLAGEGLRDEQFF. In DNA form, the CDR3 reads TGCGCCAGCAGCTTCCTAGCGGGAGAGGGGCTACGGGATGAGCAGTTCTTC. This rearrangement joins TRBV5-1 to TRBJ2-1, with TRBD2 matching over 10 bases. After removal of 2 bases from V and 8 bases from J, the junction contained 13 bases not matched to a gene. The V gene's germline CDR1 is SGHRS and CDR2 YFSETQ. The CDR3 is 17 amino acids.

J is TRBJ1-1 and V is TRBV6-5; maybe TRBD1 (5 bases). Trimming pared 6 bases from V and 1 base from J, leaving 12 bases between. The CDR3 spans 14 residues. Germline V gene sequence: CDR1 MNHEY, CDR2 SVGAGI. The DNA for the CDR3 is TGTGCCAGCAGAGCGGGAGGGGAGAACACTGAAGCTTTCTTT. As protein: CASRAGGENTEAFF.

The chain carries TRBV3-1 (or the pseudogene TRBV3-2) and TRBJ1-6; D gene uncertain. Germline V gene lookup returns CDR1 LGHDT and CDR2 YNNKEL (reference sequence). V was shortened by 1 base and J by 8 bases, with 12 bases between the two germline ends. The CDR3 runs 15 residues. CDR3 in amino acids: CASSQVVTVDSPLHF. CDR3 sequence (DNA): TGTGCCAGCAGCCAAGTGGTCACGGTGGATTCACCCCTCCACTTT.

The chain joins TRBV4-1 to TRBJ2-5, with 14 bases fitting TRBD2. Trimming at V came to 1 base and at J to 4 bases, leaving 2 bases not matched to a gene. In germline, CDR1 is MGHRA, CDR2 YSYEKL. The CDR3 has 16 residues. The CDR3 sequence: CASSQATSGGAETQYF. The DNA of the CDR3 is TGCGCCAGCAGCCAAGCGACTAGCGGGGGGGCAGAGACCCAGTACTTC.

The V and J genes are TRBV30 and TRBJ1-2, with 9 bases that match TRBD1. V shed 5 bases and J 11 bases; nucleotides not matched to a gene: 15. This CDR3 contains 14 residues. Germline V gene sequence: CDR1 GTSNPN, CDR2 SVGIG (reference sequence). CDR3 nucleotides: TGTGCCTGGGGGGGACCGGGACAGGGCCCTCAGTACACCTTC. It encodes CAWGGPGQGPQYTF.

The rearrangement uses TRBV15 and TRBJ2-3; no definite D call. The CDR3 is made up of 15 amino acids. The germline V gene encodes CDR1 LNHNV and CDR2 YYDKDF (reference sequence). V dropped 1 base and J dropped 5 bases, with 13 bases sitting between them. The CDR3 protein is CATSRGPVSVDTQYF. The CDR3 nucleotides read TGTGCCACCAGCAGAGGTCCTGTTTCAGTAGATACGCAGTATTTT.

This rearrangement joins TRBV10-3 to TRBJ1-2, with D possibly being TRBD1 (6 bases). Trimming took 6 bases from V and 8 from J, leaving 19 bases between them. Germline V lookup: CDR1 ENHRY, CDR2 SYGVKD. CDR3 length: 14 residues. Written as DNA, the CDR3 is TGTGCCATCAGCGAGGATGCCAGGGGCTCGGGCTACACCTTC. Residues: CAISEDARGSGYTF.

This chain connects TRBV6-4 to TRBJ1-6; TRBD1 matches 8 bases. The CDR3 has 15 amino acids. CDR1 and CDR2 from the germline V gene are MRHNA and SNTAGT. The trim removed 3 bases at V and 7 bases at J, leaving 5 bases unmatched. The CDR3 DNA sequence: TGTGCCAGCAGTGAAAGGACAGGGTCGAATTCACCCCTCCACTTT. Its protein product is CASSERTGSNSPLHF.

The J gene is TRBJ1-2, the V gene TRBV9; TRBD1 agrees at 10 bases. Per the germline V gene, CDR1 is SGDLS and CDR2 is YYNGEE. The CDR3 runs 14 residues. J lost 8 bases, V lost 5 bases, and 9 bases had no gene match. CDR3 region: CASSVDRGQGGYTF. The CDR3 region has the DNA TGTGCCAGCAGTGTTGACAGGGGGCAGGGAGGCTACACCTTC.

The chain joins TRBV19 to TRBJ1-6, with D possibly being TRBD1 (6 bases). The germline CDR1 and CDR2 sequences are LNHDA and SQIVND (reference sequence). This CDR3 region has 14 residues. V lost 5 bases and J 12 bases, leaving 17 bases between the germline ends. CDR3 sequence: CASSGGTGIGPLHF. As DNA, the CDR3 is TGTGCCAGTAGTGGGGGAACAGGGATAGGACCCCTCCACTTT. The variable domain in full, completed from reference TRBV19 and TRBJ1-6, reads DGGITQSPKYLFRKEGQNVTLSCEQNLNHDAMYWYRQDPGQGLRLIYYSQIVNDFQKGDIAEGYSVSREKKESFPLTVTSAQKNPTAFYLCASSGGTGIGPLHFGNGTRLTVT.

This clone was recorded a few times. The rearrangement joins TRBV5-3 to TRBJ2-7; 8 nucleotides match TRBD1. TRBV5-3 falls under the ORF class, with uncertain function. This CDR3 region has 15 residues. Trimming at V came to 0 bases and at J to 5 bases, leaving 7 bases not matched to a gene. The DNA for the CDR3 is TGTGCCAGAAGCTTGGCCATACGGGACAGGCACGAGCAGTACTTC. Protein product: CARSLAIRDRHEQYF.

The chain recombines TRBV27 with TRBJ2-5, with D perhaps matching TRBD2 (5 bases). The CDR3 covers 14 residues. Trimming removed 5 bases from V and 4 bases from J, with 14 bases in between. Germline V gene data show CDR1 as MNHEY and CDR2 as SMNVEV (reference sequence). The CDR3 loop reads CASSTNGILETQYF. The CDR3 nucleotides are TGTGCCAGCAGTACAAACGGGATACTAGAGACCCAGTACTTC.

The chain recombines TRBV7-8 with TRBJ1-1, with TRBD1 identical over 8 bases. There are 13 residues in the CDR3. Germline trimming cut 6 bases from V and 6 bases from J; bases unmatched to any gene: 6. Germline values: CDR1 SGHVS, CDR2 FQNEAQ. CDR3 sequence: CASRTGGRSEAFF. CDR3 nucleotide sequence: TGTGCCAGCAGAACAGGGGGACGTTCTGAAGCTTTCTTT.

V and J are TRBV7-3 and TRBJ1-3; tentative D call: TRBD1 (5 bases). The germline gives CDR1 SGHTA, CDR2 FQGTGA. Trimming cost V 4 bases and J 9 bases, with 13 bases left between them. The CDR3 spans 13 residues. The CDR3 is CASSSSGVGTIYF. DNA for the CDR3: TGTGCCAGCAGCTCGTCGGGGGTTGGCACCATATATTTT.